This is a list of T cell receptor beta chains from one sample in a study of post-analysis software for immune sequencing data. TCRdb reprocessed the PCR reads via MiXCR and lists one record per CDR3 protein. Among under 650,000 distinct CDR3 sequences listed, roughly 40% were seen once. Sample: blood. All receptors derive from a girl aged 10 to 17 with multiple sclerosis. The CDR3 runs from the conserved cysteine through the conserved F or W. Each record gives: V gene, J gene, clone size, D gene, CDR3 protein, CDR3 DNA. D genes are given only for firm matches. Clone size, where shown, is once, few, many, or a class for clones that have expanded.

>TRBV30|TRBJ2-5|NA|TRBD1
CAWSSRQGRETQYF
TGTGCCTGGAGCTCCCGACAGGGGCGGGAGACCCAGTACTTC
>TRBV7-2|TRBJ2-3|few|NA
CASSLAWGTDTQYF
TGTGCCAGCAGCTTAGCTTGGGGAACAGATACGCAGTATTTT
>TRBV29-1|TRBJ2-2|NA|NA
CSVFLNTGELFF
TGCAGCGTTTTTCTGAACACCGGGGAGCTGTTTTTT
>TRBV29-1|TRBJ1-1|few|TRBD1
CSVEGDRGASAFF
TGCAGCGTTGAAGGGGACAGGGGAGCGTCGGCTTTCTTT
>TRBV7-8|TRBJ2-3|NA|NA
CASSAGTFWGDTQYF
TGTGCCAGCAGCGCCGGGACCTTCTGGGGGGATACGCAGTATTTT
>TRBV7-9|TRBJ1-2|NA|NA
CVSSAATANYGYTF
TGTGTCAGCAGCGCTGCGACTGCAAACTATGGCTACACCTTC
>TRBV7-2|TRBJ2-5|NA|TRBD1
CASRQTGSRETQYF
TGTGCCAGCAGGCAGACAGGGTCCAGGGAGACCCAGTACTTC
>TRBV7-7|TRBJ2-5|many|NA
CASSPYQETQYF
TGTGCCAGCAGCCCCTACCAAGAGACCCAGTACTTC
>TRBV4-1|TRBJ2-1|NA|TRBD2
CASSHEPPGLAYNEQFF
TGCGCCAGCAGCCATGAACCCCCGGGACTAGCCTACAATGAGCAGTTCTTC
>TRBV5-1|TRBJ2-7|few|TRBD2
CASSLNGRASYEQYF
TGCGCCAGCAGCTTGAACGGGAGGGCGTCCTACGAGCAGTACTTC
>TRBV29-1|TRBJ2-7|many|NA
CSVVGHSYEQYF
TGCAGCGTTGTGGGGCACTCCTACGAGCAGTACTTC
>TRBV2|TRBJ2-7|NA|TRBD2
CASRGTSGYEQYF
TGTGCCAGCAGGGGGACTAGCGGCTACGAGCAGTACTTC
>TRBV6-6|TRBJ2-2|NA|TRBD1
CASSYGRRQGRTGELFF
TGTGCCAGCAGTTATGGACGGAGACAGGGGCGGACCGGGGAGCTGTTTTTT
>TRBV7-8|TRBJ1-1|NA|TRBD1
CASSLGQATRRAFF
TGTGCCAGCAGCTTGGGACAGGCTACAAGGAGGGCTTTCTTT
>TRBV5-1|TRBJ2-4|NA|NA
CASSSSFGTRDIQYF
TGCGCCAGCAGCTCGTCGTTCGGGACAAGAGACATTCAGTACTTC
>TRBV29-1|TRBJ2-2|NA|NA
CSVHRTGTGELFF
TGCAGCGTCCACAGGACCGGCACCGGGGAGCTGTTTTTT
>TRBV11-2|TRBJ2-1|NA|TRBD2
CASSLVRGGTSGPSSYNEQFF
TGTGCCAGCAGCTTAGTGAGGGGGGGGACTAGCGGCCCCAGCTCCTACAATGAGCAGTTCTTC
>TRBV29-1|TRBJ1-2|NA|NA
CSVGGGKGYTF
TGCAGCGTTGGAGGGGGGAAAGGCTACACCTTC
>TRBV10-3|TRBJ2-7|few|NA
CAISESSEGSPYEQYF
TGTGCCATCAGTGAGTCGTCTGAGGGTTCCCCCTACGAGCAGTACTTC
>TRBV12-3/TRBV12-4|TRBJ2-7|few|NA
CASSSSETGSYEQYF
TGTGCCAGCAGCTCATCGGAGACTGGCTCCTACGAGCAGTACTTC
>TRBV5-1|TRBJ2-3|NA|NA
CASSLAAEWYNEQYF
TGCGCCAGCAGCTTGGCCGCAGAATGGTACAATGAGCAGTATTTT
>TRBV20-1|TRBJ2-5|NA|TRBD1
CSAGGPRDRRTETQYF
TGCAGTGCTGGCGGGCCTCGGGACAGGAGGACGGAGACCCAGTACTTC
>TRBV29-1|TRBJ2-7|NA|TRBD2
CSAGLAAYEQYF
TGCAGCGCAGGACTAGCGGCCTACGAGCAGTACTTC
>TRBV12-3/TRBV12-4|TRBJ1-2|NA|NA
CASSPPPAGGYTF
TGTGCCAGCAGTCCCCCCCCGGCGGGGGGCTACACCTTC
>TRBV6-5|TRBJ2-1|many|TRBD1
CASRRQGSYNEQFF
TGTGCCAGCAGGCGACAGGGCTCCTACAATGAGCAGTTCTTC
>TRBV7-2|TRBJ2-7|NA|TRBD2
CASSFGLACLEQYF
TGTGCCAGCAGCTTCGGACTAGCCTGCCTCGAGCAGTACTTC
>TRBV6-5|TRBJ2-7|NA|TRBD1
CASSYRGQSSYEQYF
TGTGCCAGCAGTTACAGGGGACAGTCCTCCTACGAGCAGTACTTC
>TRBV12-3/TRBV12-4|TRBJ2-2|once|NA
CASSLGGTVGDTGELFF
TGTGCCAGCAGTTTAGGGGGGACGGTAGGAGACACCGGGGAGCTGTTTTTT
>TRBV28|TRBJ2-7|NA|NA
CASSQTYTVAGYEQYF
TGTGCCAGCAGTCAAACTTACACAGTTGCCGGATACGAGCAGTACTTC
>TRBV6-6|TRBJ2-3|few|NA
CAGGTPSPDTQYF
TGTGCCGGCGGGACCCCTTCCCCAGATACGCAGTATTTT
>TRBV29-1|TRBJ2-7|NA|NA
CSVGRDTDYEQYF
TGCAGCGTTGGGCGGGACACGGACTACGAGCAGTACTTC
>TRBV6-5|TRBJ2-2|few|NA
CASSYSRGNTGELFF
TGTGCCAGCAGTTACTCGAGAGGGAACACCGGGGAGCTGTTTTTT
>TRBV12-3/TRBV12-4|TRBJ2-3|NA|NA
CASGSKGLDAQYF
TGTGCCTCGGGGTCAAAAGGATTAGATGCGCAGTATTTT
>TRBV20-1|TRBJ2-7|NA|NA
CSTPSGGLYEQYF
TGCAGTACCCCCAGTGGGGGACTCTACGAGCAGTACTTC
>TRBV10-3|TRBJ1-1|NA|NA
CAISSSGVNTEAFF
TGTGCCATCTCGAGTTCCGGGGTGAACACTGAAGCTTTCTTT
>TRBV6-2/TRBV6-3|TRBJ2-1|NA|TRBD2
CASRRTSGSGSDEQFF
TGTGCCAGCAGGAGGACTAGCGGGAGTGGGAGCGATGAGCAGTTCTTC
>TRBV4-1|TRBJ1-5|few|NA
CASSQDRRELQPQHF
TGCGCCAGCAGCCAAGATCGGCGGGAGCTCCAGCCCCAGCATTTT
>TRBV7-2|TRBJ2-5|few|NA
CASRGAAATRETQYF
TGTGCCAGTCGGGGGGCGGCCGCCACCCGAGAGACCCAGTACTTC
>TRBV28|TRBJ2-3|NA|NA
CATSWGFTDTQYF
TGTGCCACTTCCTGGGGTTTCACAGATACGCAGTATTTT